The rows below give T cell receptor beta chains drawn from one sample of a study of OX40 agonist ivuxolimab in advanced cancers. The repertoire was sequenced with immunoSEQ multiplex PCR; TCRdb's copy has only in-frame clones and lacks some. The table shows about 48,000 clones, with 65% to 85% occurring only once. The sequencing here drew on CD4+ or CD8+ T cells sorted from blood, taken in a trial of the OX40 agonist ivuxolimab. Receptor source: an adult with an advanced solid tumor such as melanoma, head and neck, liver or kidney cancer. Each CDR3 is given with its conserved first and last residue. Fields, in order: CDR3 length, D gene, V gene, clone size, J gene, CDR3 protein, CDR3 DNA. D genes are given only for firm matches. Expanded clones get a size class; other rows say once, few or many, or leave the size out.

>16|TRBD1|TRBV7-9|NA|TRBJ1-1
CASSLGLDRDGTEAFF
TGTGCCAGCAGCTTGGGACTGGACAGGGACGGCACTGAAGCTTTCTTT
>13|NA|TRBV2|NA|TRBJ2-7
CASKGPGLDEQYF
TGTGCCAGCAAGGGGCCAGGGCTCGACGAGCAGTACTTC
>16|TRBD1|TRBV9|NA|TRBJ1-6
CASSAMTGSGNSPLHF
TGTGCCAGCAGCGCTATGACAGGGTCGGGAAATTCACCCCTCCACTTT
>14|NA|TRBV11-3|NA|TRBJ1-5
CASSFLGDAQPQHF
TGTGCCAGCAGCTTCCTAGGGGATGCTCAGCCCCAGCATTTT
>15|TRBD1|TRBV7-2|NA|TRBJ1-1
CASSLVQGEGSEAFF
TGTGCCAGCAGCTTAGTACAGGGGGAAGGGTCTGAAGCTTTCTTT
>13|NA|TRBV5-1|NA|TRBJ2-5
CASSPGQLETQYF
TGCGCCAGCAGCCCCGGTCAGTTGGAGACCCAGTACTTC
>14|NA|TRBV5-1|NA|TRBJ1-1
CASSLSWENTEAFF
TGCGCCAGCAGCTTGAGCTGGGAGAACACTGAAGCTTTCTTT
>16|TRBD1|TRBV7-2|NA|TRBJ1-6
CASSLRDSSWDSPLHF
TGTGCCAGCAGCTTAAGGGACAGCTCTTGGGATTCACCCCTCCACTTT
>12|TRBD1|TRBV18|NA|TRBJ1-2
CASSPGTDGYTF
TGTGCCAGCTCACCGGGGACAGATGGCTACACCTTC
>15|NA|TRBV7-3|NA|TRBJ2-5
CASSLNGGRRETQYF
TGTGCCAGCAGCTTAAACGGGGGGCGGCGAGAGACCCAGTACTTC
>12|NA|TRBV30|NA|TRBJ1-1
CARKTGNTEAFF
TGTGCCCGCAAAACAGGGAACACTGAAGCTTTCTTT
>14|TRBD1|TRBV6-5|NA|TRBJ2-7
CASSKEQGPYEQYF
TGTGCCAGCAGTAAAGAACAGGGGCCCTACGAGCAGTACTTC
>16|NA|TRBV6-6|NA|TRBJ1-5
CASRPGGASHYQPQHF
TGTGCCAGCAGGCCCGGGGGGGCTTCACATTATCAGCCCCAGCATTTT
>13|NA|TRBV7-2|NA|TRBJ1-3
CASRSGSGNTIYF
TGTGCCAGCAGGTCGGGGTCTGGAAACACCATATATTTT
>18|NA|TRBV12-5|medium-sized|TRBJ1-5
CASGLVTLMTPGNQPQHF
TGTGCTAGTGGTTTGGTAACCCTGATGACTCCGGGAAATCAGCCCCAGCATTTT
>15|TRBD2|TRBV5-4|once|TRBJ2-3
CASSHSGTSGDTQYF
TGTGCCAGCAGCCACTCCGGGACTAGCGGAGATACGCAGTATTTT
>20|TRBD1|TRBV10-3|NA|TRBJ1-5
CAISETYRGPSLYSNQPQHF
TGTGCCATCAGTGAGACATACAGGGGGCCGTCTCTATATAGCAATCAGCCCCAGCATTTT
>16|TRBD2|TRBV5-5|NA|TRBJ2-3
CASSLGGGSSTDTQYF
TGTGCCAGCAGCTTGGGCGGGGGTTCTAGCACAGATACGCAGTATTTT
>15|NA|TRBV5-4|NA|TRBJ2-3
CASSSPVISTDTQYF
TGTGCCAGCAGCTCGCCGGTGATTAGCACAGATACGCAGTATTTT
>13|TRBD1|TRBV7-9|few|TRBJ1-5
CASRMTGEQPQHF
TGTGCCAGCAGAATGACAGGGGAACAGCCCCAGCATTTT
>17|TRBD2|TRBV11-2|few|TRBJ2-1
CASSLFLAAGGYNEQFF
TGTGCCAGCAGCTTATTCCTGGCGGCGGGGGGTTACAATGAGCAGTTCTTC
>15|NA|TRBV19|NA|TRBJ1-2
CASSIVTGGNYGYTF
TGTGCCAGTAGTATAGTGACAGGCGGTAACTATGGCTACACCTTC
>17|NA|TRBV4-1|once|TRBJ2-1
CASSQVMGASSYNEQFF
TGCGCCAGCAGCCAAGTAATGGGGGCGAGCTCCTACAATGAGCAGTTCTTC
>16|NA|TRBV4-1|NA|TRBJ2-3
CASSQLVDFSTDTQYF
TGCGCCAGCAGCCAATTGGTAGATTTTAGCACAGATACGCAGTATTTT
>16|TRBD1|TRBV5-6|NA|TRBJ2-2
CASSDPTGMNTGELFF
TGTGCCAGCAGCGATCCGACAGGGATGAACACCGGGGAGCTGTTTTTT
>14|NA|TRBV7-2|few|TRBJ2-5
CASSLARSQETQYF
TGTGCCAGCAGCTTAGCGAGGAGCCAAGAGACCCAGTACTTC
>17|TRBD1|TRBV19|NA|TRBJ1-5
CASSPRTGAYSNQPQHF
TGTGCCAGTAGTCCCCGGACAGGCGCTTATAGCAATCAGCCCCAGCATTTT
>17|TRBD2|TRBV18|NA|TRBJ2-3
CASSLNFVAGGTDTQYF
TGTGCCAGCTCACTGAATTTTGTTGCGGGGGGGACAGATACGCAGTATTTT
>11|NA|TRBV6-9|NA|TRBJ1-3
CASSLGNTIYF
TGTGCCAGCAGTTTGGGAAACACCATATATTTT
>16|NA|TRBV4-3|NA|TRBJ2-7
CASSPIMDSRSYEQYF
TGCGCCAGCAGCCCCATAATGGACAGTAGATCCTACGAGCAGTACTTC
>18|NA|TRBV7-2|NA|TRBJ1-1
CASSLPGGKGQMNTEAFF
TGTGCCAGCAGCCTACCTGGGGGGAAAGGACAGATGAACACTGAAGCTTTCTTT
>17|TRBD1|TRBV11-2|NA|TRBJ2-1
CASSRPTGGRAWNEQFF
TGTGCCAGCAGCCGCCCCACAGGGGGAAGGGCGTGGAATGAGCAGTTCTTC
>13|NA|TRBV28|NA|TRBJ1-3
CASSSGSGNTIYF
TGTGCCAGCAGTTCAGGGTCTGGAAACACCATATATTTT
>14|TRBD1|TRBV19|NA|TRBJ1-5
CASSIIQGGQPRHF
TGTGCCAGTAGTATAATCCAGGGGGGTCAGCCCCGGCATTTT
>14|NA|TRBV5-1|NA|TRBJ1-6
CASSLRDTNSPLHF
TGCGCCAGCAGCCTCCGGGACACAAATTCACCCCTCCACTTT
>18|TRBD2|TRBV4-3|NA|TRBJ2-5
CASSQDLSVAGGLGTQYF
TGCGCCAGCAGCCAAGATCTTTCTGTAGCGGGGGGCCTAGGGACCCAGTACTTC
>13|NA|TRBV19|NA|TRBJ1-2
CASKDTRRSGYTF
TGTGCCAGTAAGGACACTCGGAGGTCTGGCTACACCTTC
>13|NA|TRBV5-4|NA|TRBJ1-2
CASSLWWGGGYTF
TGTGCCAGCAGCTTGTGGTGGGGGGGTGGCTACACCTTC
>15|NA|TRBV7-2|NA|TRBJ1-2
CASSLESGANYGYTF
TGTGCCAGCAGCTTAGAGTCCGGAGCTAACTATGGCTACACCTTC
>15|NA|TRBV19|NA|TRBJ1-6
CASRTATGILSPLHF
TGTGCCAGTAGGACCGCTACAGGAATTCTTTCACCCCTCCACTTT
>16|NA|TRBV9|NA|TRBJ1-4
CASSVGAGAMAEKLFF
TGTGCCAGCAGCGTAGGGGCGGGGGCGATGGCTGAAAAACTGTTTTTT
>16|NA|TRBV7-8|NA|TRBJ2-3
CASSRGGATSTDTQYF
TGTGCCAGCAGCAGAGGGGGGGCAACTAGCACAGATACGCAGTATTTT
>16|TRBD1|TRBV7-2|NA|TRBJ2-7
CASSLVAGGNTGEQYF
TGTGCCAGCAGCTTAGTAGCAGGGGGTAATACGGGGGAGCAGTACTTC
>14|TRBD1|TRBV2|NA|TRBJ1-2
CASRTGGDNYGYTF
TGTGCCAGCAGGACAGGGGGCGATAACTATGGCTACACCTTC
>14|TRBD2|TRBV5-5|NA|TRBJ2-3
CASTSGGRTDTQYF
TGTGCCAGCACTTCGGGGGGGCGCACAGATACGCAGTATTTT
>15|NA|TRBV9|NA|TRBJ1-4
CASSADTGLGEKLFF
TGTGCCAGCAGCGCCGACACAGGGTTAGGGGAAAAACTGTTTTTT
>13|NA|TRBV7-8|NA|TRBJ2-3
CASSNPSTDTQYF
TGTGCCAGCAGCAACCCTTCAACAGATACGCAGTATTTT
>11|NA|TRBV20-1|NA|TRBJ1-2
CSARIQKGYTF
TGCAGTGCTAGAATCCAGAAAGGCTACACCTTC
>13|NA|TRBV19|NA|TRBJ1-2
CASSVDKTYGYTF
TGTGCCAGTAGTGTGGACAAAACCTATGGCTACACCTTC
>15|NA|TRBV10-2|few|TRBJ1-4
CASSEPPGLSEKLFF
TGCGCCAGCAGTGAGCCTCCAGGGCTTAGCGAAAAACTGTTTTTT
>17|TRBD1|TRBV5-6|NA|TRBJ1-4
CASSFGTARAGSEKLFF
TGTGCCAGCAGCTTTGGGACAGCCCGGGCTGGGAGTGAAAAACTGTTTTTT
>14|NA|TRBV6-5|NA|TRBJ1-4
CATLKLGANEKLFF
TGTGCCACCCTAAAGTTGGGGGCTAATGAAAAACTGTTTTTT
>15|NA|TRBV7-8|NA|TRBJ1-5
CASSATWDGHQPQHF
TGTGCCAGCAGCGCAACCTGGGACGGACATCAGCCCCAGCATTTT
>18|NA|TRBV19|NA|TRBJ2-6
CASSADLYYISGANVLTF
TGTGCCAGTAGTGCGGACCTATATTACATCTCTGGGGCCAACGTCCTGACTTTC
>17|TRBD1|TRBV18|NA|TRBJ1-2
CASSPSLGQGSGDGYTF
TGTGCCAGCTCACCCTCTCTTGGACAGGGAAGCGGAGATGGCTACACCTTC